Here is one TCR beta chain with its context. Its antigen remains unidentified. No base quality values were provided; no much bigger clone lies one nucleotide off. This entry belongs to a study of CD8 T cells in Susac syndrome (dated by TCRdb to between 2017 and 2020). About the study as a whole: The study used repertoire sequencing to test whether antigen drove CD8+ T cell activation and differentiation in Susac syndrome. Findings and caveats that apply to the study as a whole: The number of individuals in the TCR sequencing and HLA analysis was recognized as being relatively small.

RNA was extracted with the RNeasy kit and roughly 0.5 to 1 ug was reverse transcribed using random hexamers. The immunoSEQ multiplex PCR assay, covering 54 Vbeta and 13 Jbeta segments, was used to amplify TCR beta CDR3 regions. To correct PCR amplification bias, a synthetic template baseline was used for both primer optimization and computational correction. Per the original workflow: Reads were assigned to V, D and J genes according to IMGT and analyzed in immunoSEQ Analyzer, with only productive sequences retained. Clonality was calculated as one minus the Shannon entropy normalized by log2 of the number of productive unique sequences. Public and private clones were assessed among the 100 most prevalent clones of each patient and control. A clone was defined as Susac-specific if it was absent from the healthy and MS cohorts, from about a thousand published viral clones and from other ImmuneACCESS disease sequences. The public reads were reprocessed in TCRdb via fastp at Q25 and MiXCR, keeping in-frame beta chains. CDR3 protein sequences are deduplicated, and each keeps its most common genes and DNA. TCRdb's processing, not the authors' own work, is the source of the V and J calls. This sample gives approximately 150,000 distinct CDR3 sequences in total; approximately 94% of them show up just once. In total, the top ten clones hold roughly 0.083% of the sample.

High-throughput TCR beta sequencing profiled peripheral blood CD8+ and CD4+ T cells from healthy donors, Susac syndrome patients and multiple sclerosis patients. Healthy donors were age- and sex-matched controls. Bulk CD8+ and CD4+ T cells were purified by magnetic negative isolation, whereas CD8+ TEMRA cells were enriched by FACS. Blood was drawn into EDTA tubes, processed within 24 hours, and PBMCs were isolated by density gradient centrifugation. PBMCs intended for TCR sequencing were cryopreserved in liquid nitrogen and thawed later in a water bath at 37 degrees C. A purity of at least 90% was achieved for sorted or isolated CD4+, CD8+ and CD8+ TEMRA cells. Inclusive of the bounding cysteine and phenylalanine, the CDR3 is 16 residues long. The kept DNA is CDR3 alone, 48 bases in frame from the first base. At the junction V is shortened by 0 bases and J by 6 bases; bases outside the gene matches: 9.

The sequenced material came from CD4+ T cells from PBMCs. In this chain, TRBV12-3 or TRBV12-4 is recombined with TRBJ2-5; 8 central bases correspond to TRBD1. This TCR was sampled from a human donor in good health. The CDR3 amino acid sequence is: CASSLATGDRRKTQYF. The DNA sequence is TGTGCCAGCAGTTTAGCGACTGGGGACAGGCGGAAGACCCAGTACTTC.